This T cell receptor beta chain was identified in a study of shared clonotypes between healthy human individuals. The CDR3 spans 17 residues. V was pared by 3 bases and J by 2 bases, with 4 bases of the junction left unmatched. CDR1 SGHTA and CDR2 FQGNSA come from the germline V gene. As concerns this clone: Antigen unknown.

Sequencing used immunoSEQ multiplex PCR; TCRdb keeps in-frame clones, though not all of them. Counted here are approximately 350,000 clones, approximately 79% occurring once; the ten biggest clones make up about 9.4%. Broader study findings: Having only a few donors restricted how much genetic and exposure-history diversity was captured.

The rearrangement joins TRBV7-2 to TRBJ2-6; 10 bases are shared with TRBD1. Sequencing was done on a sample of memory CD4+ T cells sorted from blood. Specified subset: CD45RA-negative fraction. This receptor was obtained from a man aged 25-45 years in good health. CDR3 protein: CASSFRQGATGANVLTF. Here the CDR3 DNA reads TGTGCCAGCAGCTTCAGACAGGGGGCGACTGGGGCCAACGTCCTGACTTTC.